The 13 T cell receptor beta chains below all came from one sample that was sequenced in a study of blood T cell repertoires in COVID-19 (TCRdb year 2020). The library was generated by the immunoSEQ multiplex PCR assay. TCRdb carries this immuneACCESS record with in-frame sequences only. Its versions omit some clonotypes, under half of them owing to an unresolved V gene in the studies checked, with the rest unexplained. The sample profile shows roughly 410,000 clones; roughly 86% of them were found once. The ten top clones hold roughly 2.1% of the sample. The sequenced sample was peripheral blood. The receptors were gathered from a woman aged 55 to 70 with COVID-19, enrolled during active disease.

The chain couples TRBV2 to TRBJ2-2; 11 positions match TRBD2. The junction had 6 bases not matched to a gene; V was cut back by 6 bases and J by 3 bases. The V gene's germline CDR1 is SNHLY and CDR2 FYNNEI. The CDR3 extends over 16 amino acids. The CDR3 is CASRGGTSGYTGELFF. The CDR3 DNA reads as TGTGCCAGCAGAGGAGGGACTAGCGGTTACACCGGGGAGCTGTTTTTT.

A few counts support this clone. The rearrangement links TRBV6-5 to TRBJ1-1, with D perhaps matching TRBD1 (5 bases). V shed 5 bases and J shed 3 bases, with 13 bases lying between them. This CDR3 comprises 14 residues. Germline lookup yields CDR1 MNHEY and CDR2 SVGAGI. CDR3 amino acids: CASSRPGGHTEAFF. Written as DNA, the CDR3 is TGTGCCAGCAGTCGCCCCGGGGGACACACTGAAGCTTTCTTT.

This clone was picked up a small number of times. CDR3 amino acids: CASSRDRGGTEAFF. In DNA, the CDR3 is TGTGCCAGCAGCCGCGACAGGGGTGGCACTGAAGCTTTCTTT. The chain is built from TRBV7-2 and TRBJ1-1; TRBD1 matches at 8 bases. Germline V gene sequence: CDR1 SGHTA, CDR2 FQGNSA. The CDR3 runs to 14 residues. The J segment lost 4 bases and the V segment lost 5 bases, leaving 6 bases of the junction unmatched.

The genes are TRBV19 and TRBJ2-2, with D perhaps matching TRBD2 (6 bases). The V gene lost 3 bases and the J gene lost 5 bases, with 7 bases spanning the gap. CDR1 and CDR2 (germline): LNHDA, SQIVND (reference sequence). The CDR3 consists of 13 residues. The CDR3 reads CASSIAGTGELFF. CDR3 nucleotide sequence: TGTGCCAGTAGTATCGCGGGGACCGGGGAGCTGTTTTTT.

The chain combines TRBV7-8 with TRBJ1-1; D ambiguous. CDR1 is SGHVS, CDR2 FQNEAQ, per germline. Between the trimmed V and J ends, which lost 5 bases and 6 bases, there was a span of 16 bases. The CDR3 is 14 residues long. The CDR3 sequence: CASSLEARKAEAFF. The DNA for the CDR3 is TGTGCCAGCAGCCTCGAGGCGAGGAAGGCTGAAGCTTTCTTT.

The chain links TRBV24-1 to TRBJ2-2, with TRBD1 matching over 7 bases. V shed 3 bases and J 8 bases; nucleotides not matched to a gene: 5. This CDR3 comprises 14 residues. From germline, CDR1 is KGHDR and CDR2 SFDVKD. The CDR3 region is CATSDTTGAGELFF. The DNA for the CDR3 is TGTGCCACCAGTGATACAACAGGGGCAGGGGAGCTGTTTTTT.

The chain is built from TRBV6-5 and TRBJ1-6; a weak D match, TRBD1 (6 bases). The V and J ends lost 2 bases and 7 bases respectively, with 9 bases between them. Germline CDR1 reads MNHEY; CDR2 reads SVGAGI. This CDR3 contains 14 residues. CDR3 sequence: CASSYRQENSPLHF. Here the CDR3 DNA reads TGTGCCAGCAGTTACAGACAGGAAAATTCACCCCTCCACTTT.

The chain is built from TRBV7-9 and TRBJ2-7, with D perhaps TRBD1 (6 bases). Germline values: CDR1 SEHNR, CDR2 FQNEAQ (reference sequence). Trimming pared 6 bases from V and 3 bases from J, leaving 18 bases between. This CDR3 comprises 15 residues. The DNA of the CDR3 is TGTGCCAGCAGACCTGGAGGCAGGGGCCTCTACGAGCAGTACTTC. It specifies CASRPGGRGLYEQYF.

V gene TRBV19 combines with J gene TRBJ1-3; D is undetermined. The CDR3 is 17 residues long. Between the trimmed V and J ends, which lost 1 base and 0 bases, there was a span of 13 bases. CDR1 is LNHDA and CDR2 is SQIVND in the germline V gene (reference sequence). The CDR3 sequence is CASSIVSGFSSGNTIYF. The CDR3 DNA reads as TGTGCCAGTAGTATAGTATCCGGGTTCAGCTCTGGAAACACCATATATTTT.

This chain joins TRBV7-8 and TRBJ1-3; D call uncertain. V lost 1 base to trimming and J lost 0 bases, with 7 bases between them. Germline CDR1 is SGHVS and CDR2 is FQNEAQ. The CDR3 sequence is 15 residues long. The CDR3 DNA sequence: TGTGCCAGCAGCTTAGGGTTAGTCTCTGGAAACACCATATATTTT. Protein product: CASSLGLVSGNTIYF.

The chain is built from TRBV20-1 and TRBJ2-3, with D tentatively TRBD1 (6 bases). Germline assignment: CDR1 DFQATT and CDR2 SNEGSKA (reference sequence). The CDR3 has 13 residues. V was pared by 3 bases and J by 3 bases, with 10 bases between. CDR3 residues: CSASSQGTDTQYF. CDR3 bases: TGCAGTGCTAGTTCCCAGGGGACAGATACGCAGTATTTT.

The chain joins TRBV5-5 to TRBJ1-2; 8 bases match TRBD1. The CDR3 covers 13 residues. J gave up 1 base and V 6 bases, and 2 bases lay outside the gene matches. Germline values: CDR1 SGHKS, CDR2 YYEKEE (reference sequence). The CDR3 bases are TGTGCCAGCACAGGGGGCAGTAACTATGGCTACACCTTC. It specifies CASTGGSNYGYTF. The full variable domain, with the rest looked up from reference TRBV5-5 and TRBJ1-2, is DAGVTQSPTHLIKTRGQQVTLRCSPISGHKSVSWYQQVLGQGPQFIFQYYEKEERGRGNFPDRFSARQFPNYSSELNVNALLLGDSALYLCASTGGSNYGYTFGSGTRLTVV.

The rearrangement joins TRBV5-4 to TRBJ1-3; a weak D match, TRBD1 (5 bases). Trimming left V 0 bases short and J 5 bases short, with 15 bases between. This CDR3 has 16 residues. Germline V gene sequence: CDR1 SGHNT, CDR2 YYREEE (reference sequence). CDR3 coding DNA: TGTGCCAGCAGCTTGGGGGGGGTGGCGGGCCGAAACACCATATATTTT. Residues: CASSLGGVAGRNTIYF.